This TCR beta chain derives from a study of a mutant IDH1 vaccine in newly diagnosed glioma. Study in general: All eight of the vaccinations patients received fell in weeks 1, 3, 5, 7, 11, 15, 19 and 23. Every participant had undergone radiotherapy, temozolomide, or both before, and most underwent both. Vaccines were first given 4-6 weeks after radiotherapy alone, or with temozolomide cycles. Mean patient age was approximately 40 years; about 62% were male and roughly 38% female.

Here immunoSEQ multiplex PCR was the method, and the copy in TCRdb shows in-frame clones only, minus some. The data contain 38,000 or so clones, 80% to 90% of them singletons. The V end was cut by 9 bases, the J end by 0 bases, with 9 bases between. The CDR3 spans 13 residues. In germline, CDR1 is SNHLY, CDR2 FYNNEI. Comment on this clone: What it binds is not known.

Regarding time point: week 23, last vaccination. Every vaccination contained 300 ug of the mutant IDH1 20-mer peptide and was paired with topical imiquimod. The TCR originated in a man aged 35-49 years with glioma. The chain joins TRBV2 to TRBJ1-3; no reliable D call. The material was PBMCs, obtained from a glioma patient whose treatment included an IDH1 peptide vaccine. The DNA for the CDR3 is TGTGCCAGTGTCAGCACCTCTGGAAACACCATATATTTT. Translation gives CASVSTSGNTIYF.